These 30 T cell receptor beta chains share one sample of origin, sequenced in a study of blood T cell repertoires in COVID-19. Here immunoSEQ multiplex PCR was the method, and the copy in TCRdb shows in-frame clones only, minus some. Of about half a million clones in the sample, more than 85% were seen once. The material sequenced was PBMCs or T cells enriched from blood (not recorded which). The origin of the receptors is an older woman who had recovered from COVID-19.

Comment on this clone: This sample also contains other DNA sequences that code for the same CDR3. CDR3 sequence reads: CASSLGAGGYNEQFF. The CDR3 bases are TGTGCCAGCAGCTTAGGAGCGGGGGGGTACAATGAGCAGTTCTTC. The chain joins TRBV7-2 to TRBJ2-1; 10 positions agree with TRBD2. The CDR3 loop spans 15 amino acids. Trimming at V came to 1 base and at J to 4 bases, leaving 1 base not matched to a gene. CDR1 and CDR2 from the germline V gene are SGHTA and FQGNSA.

The V call is TRBV27, the J call TRBJ2-6; D gene ambiguous. Germline V gene data show CDR1 as MNHEY and CDR2 as SMNVEV (reference sequence). V was shortened by 6 bases and J by 0 bases, with 9 bases between the two germline ends. This CDR3 spans 15 amino acids. The CDR3 coding sequence is TGTGCCAGCAGCCGCGTCGCCTCTGGGGCCAACGTCCTGACTTTC. The encoded protein is CASSRVASGANVLTF.

The rearrangement links TRBV2 to TRBJ1-1; a possible D gene is TRBD1 (6 bases). The germline V gene encodes CDR1 SNHLY and CDR2 FYNNEI. The CDR3 runs to 13 residues. The V and J ends lost 3 bases and 8 bases respectively, with 13 bases between them. The CDR3 region has the DNA TGTGCCAGCAGTGACTACAGGGAGTTGGAAGCTTTCTTT. This sequence encodes CASSDYRELEAFF.

The chain has TRBV9 and TRBJ1-2; weak D call: TRBD1 (5 bases). This CDR3 contains 12 residues. Trimming pared 7 bases from V and 4 bases from J, leaving 11 bases between. The germline V gene encodes CDR1 SGDLS and CDR2 YYNGEE. CDR3 coding DNA: TGTGCCAGCTCCGGGACTATCTATGGCTACACCTTC. Its protein product is CASSGTIYGYTF.

The rearrangement links TRBV5-1 to TRBJ2-2, with D perhaps matching TRBD2 (5 bases). The CDR3 consists of 15 residues. The V end was cut by 1 base, the J end by 5 bases, with 12 bases between. Looked up from germline, CDR1 is SGHRS and CDR2 is YFSETQ. Here the CDR3 reads CASSLLGGNTGELFF. The CDR3 DNA follows: TGCGCCAGCAGCTTGTTAGGAGGAAATACCGGGGAGCTGTTTTTT. The full variable domain, with the rest looked up from reference TRBV5-1 and TRBJ2-2, is KAGVTQTPRYLIKTRGQQVTLSCSPISGHRSVSWYQQTPGQGLQFLFEYFSETQRNKGNFPGRFSGRQFSNSRSEMNVSTLELGDSALYLCASSLLGGNTGELFFGEGSRLTVL.

The V and J genes are TRBV2 and TRBJ2-5; D ambiguous. The germline V and J ends were trimmed by 7 bases and 5 bases, with 11 bases remaining between them. CDR1 SNHLY and CDR2 FYNNEI come from the germline V gene. CDR3 length: 12 amino acids. The CDR3 sequence is CASNPNSETQYF. The DNA of the CDR3 is TGTGCCAGCAACCCTAATTCGGAGACCCAGTACTTC.

The chain links TRBV5-1 to TRBJ1-1; tentatively, D is TRBD1 (6 bases). This CDR3 has 16 amino acids. With 0 bases removed from V and 4 bases from J, the gap between germline ends came to 16 bases. CDR1 is SGHRS and CDR2 is YFSETQ in the germline V gene. The CDR3: CASSLEIQGSGTEAFF. The CDR3 DNA reads as TGCGCCAGCAGCTTGGAAATACAGGGATCGGGCACTGAAGCTTTCTTT.

The V and J genes are TRBV27 and TRBJ1-6; 9 bases match TRBD1. V trimming: 5 bases; J trimming: 6 bases; junction bases outside the gene matches: 11. CDR1 MNHEY and CDR2 SMNVEV come from the germline V gene (reference sequence). The CDR3 has 17 residues. CDR3: CASSLEGQGAFNSPLHF. CDR3 sequence (DNA): TGTGCCAGCAGTCTAGAGGGACAGGGAGCCTTTAATTCACCCCTCCACTTT.

The CDR3 here is CASSRGGQGDTEAFF. CDR3 nucleotide sequence: TGCGCCAGCAGCCGTGGAGGACAGGGGGACACTGAAGCTTTCTTT. The V call is TRBV5-1, the J call TRBJ1-1; 10 positions match TRBD1. Germline V gives CDR1 SGHRS, CDR2 YFSETQ. The CDR3 contains 15 residues. After removal of 4 bases from V and 3 bases from J, the junction contained 6 bases not matched to a gene.

The chain recombines TRBV7-7 with TRBJ2-2; TRBD1 agrees at 12 bases. V shed 5 bases and J 7 bases; nucleotides not matched to a gene: 8. From germline, CDR1 is SSHAT and CDR2 FNYEAQ (reference sequence). This CDR3 comprises 16 residues. This chain's CDR3 is CASSAGQGAGIGELFF. CDR3 in DNA: TGTGCCAGCAGCGCGGGACAGGGGGCTGGGATCGGGGAGCTGTTTTTT.

The chain combines TRBV6-5 with TRBJ1-6; D gene uncertain. This CDR3 spans 13 amino acids. Deletions cut 5 bases from V and 4 bases from J, with 6 bases between. The germline V gene encodes CDR1 MNHEY and CDR2 SVGAGI. CDR3 coding DNA: TGTGCCAGCAGTCCGGGGTATAATTCACCCCTCCACTTT. It specifies CASSPGYNSPLHF.

V and J are TRBV11-2 and TRBJ2-2; 8 bases align to TRBD2. Germline V gene data show CDR1 as SGHAT and CDR2 as FQNNGV. The CDR3 consists of 15 residues. After removal of 9 bases from V and 0 bases from J, the junction contained 6 bases not matched to a gene. In DNA, the CDR3 is TGTGCCAGTATTAGCGGGGTCACGAACACCGGGGAGCTGTTTTTT. It yields the protein CASISGVTNTGELFF. The variable domain in full, completed from reference TRBV11-2 and TRBJ2-2, reads EAGVAQSPRYKIIEKRQSVAFWCNPISGHATLYWYQQILGQGPKLLIQFQNNGVVDDSQLPKDRFSAERLKGVDSTLKIQPAKLEDSAVYLCASISGVTNTGELFFGEGSRLTVL.

The genes are TRBV30 and TRBJ1-2; 11 nucleotides align to TRBD1. The V gene's germline CDR1 is GTSNPN and CDR2 SVGIG (reference sequence). The CDR3 consists of 14 residues. The V segment lost 5 bases and the J segment 4 bases; nucleotides outside the gene matches: 6. The DNA of the CDR3 is TGTGCCTGGCGGGGACAGGGGGACAGCTATGGCTACACCTTC. Its protein product is CAWRGQGDSYGYTF.

The chain has TRBV7-2 and TRBJ2-7; 7 bases agree with TRBD1. Germline CDR1 SGHTA, CDR2 FQGNSA. The V gene end was trimmed by 4 bases and the J gene end by 6 bases; junction bases not matched to a gene: 3. The CDR3 runs 12 residues. The CDR3 DNA is TGTGCCAGCAGCTCAGCAGGGGGCGAGCAGTACTTC. This gives the protein CASSSAGGEQYF.

The chain employs TRBV5-6 and TRBJ2-2; D might be TRBD1 (5 bases). The V and J ends lost 4 bases and 5 bases respectively, with 9 bases between them. The CDR3 runs to 13 residues. The germline CDR1 and CDR2 sequences are SGHDT and YYEEEE. DNA for the CDR3: TGTGCCAGCAGCGTAGACAGAACCGGGGAGCTGTTTTTT. Translating it yields CASSVDRTGELFF.

This chain links TRBV14 with TRBJ1-1, with TRBD1 matching over 7 bases. The J segment lost 0 bases and the V segment lost 3 bases, leaving 4 bases of the junction unmatched. This CDR3 is 15 amino acids long. Germline V gene lookup returns CDR1 SGHDN and CDR2 FVKESK. The CDR3 protein is CASSHNRGLNTEAFF. CDR3 DNA sequence: TGTGCCAGCAGCCACAATAGGGGGCTGAACACTGAAGCTTTCTTT.

The chain is built from TRBV7-9 and TRBJ2-3; the D gene is possibly TRBD1 (5 bases). V was trimmed by 8 bases and J by 7 bases, leaving 13 bases between them. This CDR3 region has 12 residues. The germline V gene encodes CDR1 SEHNR and CDR2 FQNEAQ (reference sequence). The CDR3 sequence: CASGADLYTQYF. CDR3 DNA sequence: TGTGCCAGCGGGGCAGATCTATATACGCAGTATTTT. Full variable domain (rest looked up from reference TRBV7-9 and TRBJ2-3): DTGVSQNPRHKITKRGQNVTFRCDPISEHNRLYWYRQTLGQGPEFLTYFQNEAQLEKSRLLSDRFSAERPKGSFSTLEIQRTEQGDSAMYLCASGADLYTQYFGPGTRLTVL.

This clone was seen only once. This sequence joins TRBV18 and TRBJ1-1; D perhaps matches TRBD1 (5 bases). Deletions cut 3 bases from V and 12 bases from J, with 17 bases between. Germline V gives CDR1 KGHSH, CDR2 LQKENI. The CDR3 spans 13 residues. The CDR3 sequence is CASSPVVGGVTFF. CDR3 coding DNA: TGTGCCAGCTCACCTGTAGTCGGGGGGGTGACTTTCTTT.

The V and J genes are TRBV2 and TRBJ1-1, with D possibly TRBD1 on 5 matching bases. CDR1 and CDR2 from the germline V gene are SNHLY and FYNNEI. CDR3 size: 14 residues. V lost 4 bases and J 0 bases, leaving 9 bases between the germline ends. CDR3 coding DNA: TGTGCCAGCAGTGCCCAGGGTGTGAACACTGAAGCTTTCTTT. It encodes CASSAQGVNTEAFF.

This chain connects TRBV7-6 to TRBJ2-7; TRBD2 agrees at 13 bases. The CDR3 length is 16 residues. Losses at the gene ends were 1 base for V and 2 bases for J; bases not matched to a gene: 2. CDR1 and CDR2 from the germline V gene are SGHVS and FNYEAQ. The CDR3 DNA is TGTGCCAGCAGCTTAGGGACTAGCGGGAGCACCTACGAGCAGTACTTC. Protein: CASSLGTSGSTYEQYF. Full variable domain (remainder filled in from reference TRBV7-6 and TRBJ2-7): GAGVSQSPRYKVTKRGQDVALRCDPISGHVSLYWYRQALGQGPEFLTYFNYEAQQDKSGLPNDRFSAERPEGSISTLTIQRTEQRDSAMYRCASSLGTSGSTYEQYFGPGTRLTVT.

The rearrangement links TRBV7-2 to TRBJ2-1; 10 positions match TRBD2. This CDR3 has 16 residues. Germline lookup yields CDR1 SGHTA and CDR2 FQGNSA. J gave up 7 bases and V 1 base, and 7 bases lay outside the gene matches. The CDR3 loop is CASSLGFSGGFNEQFF. CDR3 DNA: TGTGCCAGCAGCTTAGGTTTTAGCGGGGGGTTTAATGAGCAGTTCTTC.

This chain connects TRBV5-4 to TRBJ1-1, with 7 bases matching TRBD1. The V gene end was trimmed by 5 bases and the J gene end by 1 base; junction bases not matched to a gene: 5. Germline V CDR1 and CDR2: SGHNT, YYREEE (reference sequence). CDR3 size: 14 residues. CDR3 in amino acids: CASRVWTGNTEAFF. The CDR3 region has the DNA TGTGCCAGCAGGGTGTGGACAGGGAACACTGAAGCTTTCTTT.

The chain has TRBV3-1 (or the pseudogene TRBV3-2) and TRBJ2-7; the match to TRBD2 covers 8 bases. CDR1 is LGHDT and CDR2 is YNNKEL in the germline V gene (reference sequence). Unmatched junction bases numbered 11, after V lost 4 bases and J lost 3 bases. CDR3 size: 16 residues. CDR3 sequence (DNA): TGTGCCAGCAGCCGGACTAGCCGGGGCGGAGGCTACGAGCAGTACTTC. Amino acid sequence: CASSRTSRGGGYEQYF.

The J gene is TRBJ2-7, the V gene TRBV7-9, with TRBD1 matching 11 bases. After removal of 5 bases from V and 3 bases from J, the junction contained 9 bases not matched to a gene. The CDR3 consists of 16 residues. CDR1 is SEHNR and CDR2 is FQNEAQ in the germline V gene (reference sequence). The CDR3 region is CASSPTGTGGFYEQYF. CDR3 bases: TGTGCCAGCAGCCCTACCGGGACAGGGGGATTCTACGAGCAGTACTTC.

The chain recombines TRBV19 with TRBJ1-5; 7 bases agree with TRBD1. The CDR3 spans 20 residues. V was pared by 4 bases and J by 4 bases, with 22 bases of the junction left unmatched. The germline V gene encodes CDR1 LNHDA and CDR2 SQIVND (reference sequence). The CDR3 DNA reads TGTGCCAGTAGTAGCCTACGTGTCAGGGGGAAGGACCGGCCGAATCAGCCCCAGCATTTT. This translates into CASSSLRVRGKDRPNQPQHF.

The rearrangement uses TRBV19 and TRBJ2-3; 9 nucleotides agree with TRBD2. CDR1 LNHDA and CDR2 SQIVND come from the germline V gene (reference sequence). This CDR3 spans 17 amino acids. V dropped 3 bases and J dropped 1; count of bases not matched to a gene: 8. As DNA, the CDR3 is TGTGCCAGTAGTATGTGGGCGGCTAGCGGGGGCACAGATACGCAGTATTTT. Encoded protein: CASSMWAASGGTDTQYF.

The rearrangement uses TRBV24-1 and TRBJ2-5, with TRBD1 as a possible D gene (7 bases). CDR1 is KGHDR and CDR2 is SFDVKD in the germline V gene. This CDR3 region has 14 residues. The V gene lost 9 bases and the J gene lost 3 bases, with 16 bases spanning the gap. CDR3 DNA: TGTGCCACCGCCCCAGGGGGGTCCGAAGAGACCCAGTACTTC. Protein: CATAPGGSEETQYF.

The genes are TRBV13 and TRBJ1-4; D is possibly TRBD1 (5 bases). The CDR3 consists of 13 residues. Trimming shortened V by 9 bases and J by 6 bases, and 14 bases separated the two germline ends. Germline V gene sequence: CDR1 PRHDT, CDR2 FYEKMQ (reference sequence). Here the CDR3 DNA reads TGTGCCAGTCGAAGGGGCGCGGATGAAAAACTGTTTTTT. It translates to CASRRGADEKLFF.

The chain employs TRBV5-1 and TRBJ2-5, with a possible D match to TRBD1 (6 bases). V was clipped by 4 bases and J by 5 bases, with 15 bases between them. CDR1 is SGHRS, CDR2 YFSETQ, per germline. The CDR3 has 14 residues. The CDR3 DNA sequence: TGCGCCAGCAGCCCTCGAGGGGGTTCGGAGACCCAGTACTTC. This translates into CASSPRGGSETQYF.

The count of this clone is one. The chain recombines TRBV2 with TRBJ2-3; D gene uncertain. Germline-derived CDR1 and CDR2 are SNHLY and FYNNEI. Deletions cut 6 bases from V and 2 bases from J, with 9 bases between. The CDR3 covers 13 residues. The CDR3 DNA is TGTGCCAGCAGATCATCTATCACAGATACGCAGTATTTT. It yields the protein CASRSSITDTQYF. Combining the CDR3 with reference TRBV2 and TRBJ2-3 gives the whole variable domain EPEVTQTPSHQVTQMGQEVILRCVPISNHLYFYWYRQILGQKVEFLVSFYNNEISEKSEIFDDQFSVERPDGSNFTLKIRSTKLEDSAMYFCASRSSITDTQYFGPGTRLTVL.